This T cell receptor (beta chain) originates from a study of breast tumors, draining lymph nodes, adjacent tissues. From germline, CDR1 is SEHNR and CDR2 FQNEAQ (reference sequence). Germline trimming cut 4 bases from V and 5 bases from J; bases unmatched to any gene: 19. The CDR3 has 19 amino acids. Overall study results and limits: Data only fit, rather than demonstrated, lymph node origin of most tumor T cells. Compared with basal-like, luminal-like tumors shared significantly more repertoire with nontumor tissue. Compared with lymph nodes, tumors were less diverse; compared with nontumor tissue, more.

Samples came from axillary lymph nodes draining the breast cancer. TCRdb passed the multiplex PCR reads through MiXCR, listing each CDR3 protein once. In the table there are 70,000 to 85,000 distinct CDR3 sequences, approximately 19% of which are singletons. This clonotype occurred many times. Antigen specificity is unknown. The sample comprised axillary lymph node tissue. V gene TRBV7-9 combines with J gene TRBJ2-5, with TRBD1 matching 10 bases. This TCR was sampled from a female donor with breast cancer. Some clones in this sample may be carry-over from other donors' samples. CDR3 protein: CASSYGTGEWREGPETQYF. The CDR3 DNA sequence: TGTGCCAGCAGCTACGGGACAGGGGAATGGAGGGAGGGCCCGGAGACCCAGTACTTC.